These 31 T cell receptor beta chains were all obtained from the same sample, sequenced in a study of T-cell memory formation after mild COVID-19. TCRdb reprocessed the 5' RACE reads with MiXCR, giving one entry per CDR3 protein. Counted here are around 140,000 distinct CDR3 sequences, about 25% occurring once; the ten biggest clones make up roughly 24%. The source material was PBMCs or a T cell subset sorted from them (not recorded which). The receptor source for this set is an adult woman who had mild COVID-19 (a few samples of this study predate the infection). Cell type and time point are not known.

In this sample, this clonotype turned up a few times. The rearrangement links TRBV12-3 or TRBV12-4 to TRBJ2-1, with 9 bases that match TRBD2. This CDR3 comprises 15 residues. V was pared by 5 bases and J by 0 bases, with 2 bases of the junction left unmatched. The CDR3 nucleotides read TGTGCCAGCAGTGCTAGCGGGAACTCCTACAATGAGCAGTTCTTC. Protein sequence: CASSASGNSYNEQFF.

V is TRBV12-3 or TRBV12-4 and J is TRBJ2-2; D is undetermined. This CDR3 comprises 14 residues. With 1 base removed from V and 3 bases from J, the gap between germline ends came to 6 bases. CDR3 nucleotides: TGTGCCAGCAGTTTAGGGGCCCACACCGGGGAGCTGTTTTTT. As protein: CASSLGAHTGELFF.

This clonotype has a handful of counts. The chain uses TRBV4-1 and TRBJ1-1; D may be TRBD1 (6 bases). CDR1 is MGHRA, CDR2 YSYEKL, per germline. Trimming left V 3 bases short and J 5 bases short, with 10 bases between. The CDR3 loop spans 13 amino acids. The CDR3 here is CASSQTGITEAFF. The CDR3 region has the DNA TGCGCCAGCAGCCAGACAGGAATAACTGAAGCTTTCTTT.

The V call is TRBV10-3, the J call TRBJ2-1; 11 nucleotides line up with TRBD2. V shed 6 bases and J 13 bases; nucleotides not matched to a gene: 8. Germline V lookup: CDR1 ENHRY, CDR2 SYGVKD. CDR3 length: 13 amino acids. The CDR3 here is CAIRELAGDGQFF. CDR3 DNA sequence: TGTGCCATCAGGGAACTAGCGGGGGACGGCCAGTTCTTC.

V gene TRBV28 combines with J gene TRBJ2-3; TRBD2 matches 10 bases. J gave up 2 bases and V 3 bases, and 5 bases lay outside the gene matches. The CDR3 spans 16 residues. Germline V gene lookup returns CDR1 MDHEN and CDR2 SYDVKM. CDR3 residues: CASSFLAGGTTDTQYF. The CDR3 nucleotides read TGTGCCAGCAGTTTTTTAGCGGGAGGTACCACAGATACGCAGTATTTT.

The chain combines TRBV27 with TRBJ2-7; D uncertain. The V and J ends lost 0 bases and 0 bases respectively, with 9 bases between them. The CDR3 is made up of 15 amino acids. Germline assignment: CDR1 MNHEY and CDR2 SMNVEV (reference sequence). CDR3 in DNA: TGTGCCAGCAGTTTATCAGGGCCGAGCTCCTACGAGCAGTACTTC. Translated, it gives CASSLSGPSSYEQYF.

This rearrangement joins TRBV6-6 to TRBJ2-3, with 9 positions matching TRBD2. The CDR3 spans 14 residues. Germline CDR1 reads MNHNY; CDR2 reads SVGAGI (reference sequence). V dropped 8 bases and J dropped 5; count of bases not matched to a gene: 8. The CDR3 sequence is CASPPGLALDTQYF. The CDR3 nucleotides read TGTGCCAGCCCTCCGGGACTAGCACTAGATACGCAGTATTTT.

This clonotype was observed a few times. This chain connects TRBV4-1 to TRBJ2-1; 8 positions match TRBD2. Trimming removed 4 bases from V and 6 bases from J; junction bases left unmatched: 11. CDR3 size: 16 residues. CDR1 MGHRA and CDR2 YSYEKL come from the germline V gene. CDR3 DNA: TGCGCCAGCAGCCTCCGGCCGGGGGGGGCCCCCAATGAGCAGTTCTTC. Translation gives CASSLRPGGAPNEQFF.

The CDR3 is CATSERQSSYNEQFF. Written as DNA, the CDR3 is TGTGCCACCAGTGAACGTCAGAGCTCCTACAATGAGCAGTTCTTC. The chain carries TRBV24-1 and TRBJ2-1; unclear D gene. The CDR3 is made up of 15 amino acids. Germline CDR1 reads KGHDR; CDR2 reads SFDVKD. Trimming took 4 bases from V and 0 from J, leaving 9 bases between them.

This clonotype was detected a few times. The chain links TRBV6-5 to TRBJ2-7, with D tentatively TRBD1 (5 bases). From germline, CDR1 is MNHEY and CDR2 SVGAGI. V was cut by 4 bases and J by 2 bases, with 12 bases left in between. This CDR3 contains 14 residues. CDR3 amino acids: CASSFAGPPYEQYF. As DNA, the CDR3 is TGTGCCAGCAGTTTCGCAGGGCCTCCCTACGAGCAGTACTTC.

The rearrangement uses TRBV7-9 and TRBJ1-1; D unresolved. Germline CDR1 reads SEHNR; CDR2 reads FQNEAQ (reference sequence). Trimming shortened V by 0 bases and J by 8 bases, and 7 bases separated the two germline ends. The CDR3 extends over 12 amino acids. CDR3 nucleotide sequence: TGTGCCAGCAGCTTAGCCGACTGGGAAGCTTTCTTT. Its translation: CASSLADWEAFF.

CDR3 loop: CASSQDWSGSYTEAFF. DNA of the CDR3: TGTGCCAGCAGCCAAGATTGGTCAGGAAGTTACACTGAAGCTTTCTTT. V usage is TRBV3-1 and J usage is TRBJ1-1; D ambiguous. The CDR3 is 16 amino acids. Germline V gives CDR1 LGHDT, CDR2 YNNKEL (reference sequence). The V and J ends lost 0 bases and 3 bases respectively, with 14 bases between them.

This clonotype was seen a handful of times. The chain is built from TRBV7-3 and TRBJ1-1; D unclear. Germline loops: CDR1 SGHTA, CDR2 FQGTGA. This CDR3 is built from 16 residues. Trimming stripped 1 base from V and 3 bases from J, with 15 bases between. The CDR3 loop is CASSLNNLGEYTEAFF. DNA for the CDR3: TGTGCCAGCAGCTTAAACAATCTCGGGGAATACACTGAAGCTTTCTTT.

CDR3 DNA sequence: TGTGCCACCAGTCCCCCTAGCGGGATAGAAGGCACCGGGGAGCTGTTTTTT. Its translation: CATSPPSGIEGTGELFF. The genes are TRBV24-1 and TRBJ2-2; 9 bases are shared with TRBD2. Germline trimming cut 6 bases from V and 4 bases from J; bases unmatched to any gene: 11. Per germline, CDR1 KGHDR and CDR2 SFDVKD. This CDR3 comprises 17 residues.

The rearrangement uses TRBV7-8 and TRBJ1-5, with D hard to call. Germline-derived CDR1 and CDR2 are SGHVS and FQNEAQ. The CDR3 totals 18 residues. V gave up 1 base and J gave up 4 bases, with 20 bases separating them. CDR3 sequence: CASSLDGVVKERNQPQHF. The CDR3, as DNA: TGTGCCAGCAGCTTAGACGGGGTCGTGAAGGAAAGGAATCAGCCCCAGCATTTT.

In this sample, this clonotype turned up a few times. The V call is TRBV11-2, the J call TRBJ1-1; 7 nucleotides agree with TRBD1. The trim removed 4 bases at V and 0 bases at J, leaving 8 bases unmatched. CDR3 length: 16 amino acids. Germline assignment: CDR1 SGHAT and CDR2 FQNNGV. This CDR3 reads CASSSTGKFVNTEAFF. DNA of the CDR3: TGTGCCAGCAGCTCGACAGGGAAATTCGTGAACACTGAAGCTTTCTTT.

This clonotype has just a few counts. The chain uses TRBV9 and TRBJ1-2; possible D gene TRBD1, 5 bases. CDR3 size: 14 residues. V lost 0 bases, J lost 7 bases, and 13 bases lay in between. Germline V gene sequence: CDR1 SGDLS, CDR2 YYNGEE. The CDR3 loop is CASSVDDSLVGYTF. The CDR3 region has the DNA TGTGCCAGCAGCGTAGATGACAGTCTGGTTGGCTACACCTTC. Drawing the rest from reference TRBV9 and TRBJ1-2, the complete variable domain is DSGVTQTPKHLITATGQRVTLRCSPRSGDLSVYWYQQSLDQGLQFLIQYYNGEERAKGNILERFSAQQFPDLHSELNLSSLELGDSALYFCASSVDDSLVGYTFGSGTRLTVV.

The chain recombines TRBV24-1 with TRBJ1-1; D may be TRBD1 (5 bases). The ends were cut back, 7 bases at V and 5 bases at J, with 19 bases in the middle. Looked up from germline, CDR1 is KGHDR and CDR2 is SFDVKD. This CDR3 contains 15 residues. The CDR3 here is CATRGAGDGWTEAFF. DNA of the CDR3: TGTGCCACCAGGGGAGCGGGGGACGGGTGGACTGAAGCTTTCTTT.

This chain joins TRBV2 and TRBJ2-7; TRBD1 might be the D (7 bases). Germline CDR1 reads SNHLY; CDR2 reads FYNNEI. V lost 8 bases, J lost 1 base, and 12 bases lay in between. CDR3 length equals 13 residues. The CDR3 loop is CASWRDSSYEQYF. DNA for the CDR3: TGTGCCAGCTGGCGGGACAGTTCCTACGAGCAGTACTTC.

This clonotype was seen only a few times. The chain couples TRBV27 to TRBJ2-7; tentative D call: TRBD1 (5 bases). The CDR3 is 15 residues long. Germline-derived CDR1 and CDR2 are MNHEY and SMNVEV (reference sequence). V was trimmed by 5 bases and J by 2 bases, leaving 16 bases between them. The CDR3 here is CASSPSTVEPYEQYF. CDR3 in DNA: TGTGCCAGCAGTCCCTCGACAGTCGAACCCTACGAGCAGTACTTC.

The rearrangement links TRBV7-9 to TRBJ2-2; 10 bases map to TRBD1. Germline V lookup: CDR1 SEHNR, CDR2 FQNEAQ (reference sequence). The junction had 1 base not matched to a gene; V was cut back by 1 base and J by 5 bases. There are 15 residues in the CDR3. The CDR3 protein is CASSLVGQGTGELFF. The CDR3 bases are TGTGCCAGCAGCTTAGTGGGACAGGGGACCGGGGAGCTGTTTTTT.

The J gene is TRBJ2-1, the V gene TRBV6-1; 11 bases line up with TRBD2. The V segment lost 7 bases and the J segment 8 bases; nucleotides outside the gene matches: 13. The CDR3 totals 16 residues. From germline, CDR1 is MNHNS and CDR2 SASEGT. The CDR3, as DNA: TGTGCCAGCACGAGAACTAGCGGGAGTGGGGGCGATGAGCAGTTCTTC. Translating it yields CASTRTSGSGGDEQFF.

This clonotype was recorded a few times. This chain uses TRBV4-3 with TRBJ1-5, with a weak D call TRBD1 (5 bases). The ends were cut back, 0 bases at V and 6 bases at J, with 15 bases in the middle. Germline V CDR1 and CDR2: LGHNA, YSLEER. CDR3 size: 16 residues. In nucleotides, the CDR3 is TGCGCCAGCAGCCAAGATCTCGCGGGGCAGGGTCAGCCCCAGCATTTT. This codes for CASSQDLAGQGQPQHF.

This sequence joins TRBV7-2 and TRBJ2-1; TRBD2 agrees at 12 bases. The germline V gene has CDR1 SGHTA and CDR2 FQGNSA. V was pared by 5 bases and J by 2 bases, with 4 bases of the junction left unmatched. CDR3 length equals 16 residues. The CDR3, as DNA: TGTGCCAGCAGCCCTAGCGGGAGGGGCACCTACAATGAGCAGTTCTTC. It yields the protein CASSPSGRGTYNEQFF.

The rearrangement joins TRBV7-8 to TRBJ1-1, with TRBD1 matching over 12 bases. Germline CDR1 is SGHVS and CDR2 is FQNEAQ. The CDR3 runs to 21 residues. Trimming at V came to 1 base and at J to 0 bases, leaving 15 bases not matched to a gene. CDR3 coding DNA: TGTGCCAGCAGCTTAGAGGGTGGGGACAGGGGGCCGGTAATCATGAACACTGAAGCTTTCTTT. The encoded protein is CASSLEGGDRGPVIMNTEAFF.

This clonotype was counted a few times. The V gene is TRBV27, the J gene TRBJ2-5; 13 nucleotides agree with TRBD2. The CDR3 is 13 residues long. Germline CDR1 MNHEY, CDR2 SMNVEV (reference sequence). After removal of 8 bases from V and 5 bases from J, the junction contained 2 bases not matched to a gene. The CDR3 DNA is TGTGCCAGCGGACTAGCGGGAGTGGAGACCCAGTACTTC. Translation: CASGLAGVETQYF.

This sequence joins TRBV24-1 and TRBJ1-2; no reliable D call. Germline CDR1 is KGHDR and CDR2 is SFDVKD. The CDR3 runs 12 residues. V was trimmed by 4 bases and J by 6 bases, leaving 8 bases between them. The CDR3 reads CATSEGVNGYTF. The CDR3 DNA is TGTGCCACCAGTGAAGGAGTGAATGGCTACACCTTC.

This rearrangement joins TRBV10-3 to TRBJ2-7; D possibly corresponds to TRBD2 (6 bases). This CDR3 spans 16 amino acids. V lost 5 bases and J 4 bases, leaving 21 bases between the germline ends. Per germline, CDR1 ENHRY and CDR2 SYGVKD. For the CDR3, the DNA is TGTGCCATCAGTACGGGACTGGGTCCCGAGGGTTACGAGCAGTACTTC. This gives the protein CAISTGLGPEGYEQYF.

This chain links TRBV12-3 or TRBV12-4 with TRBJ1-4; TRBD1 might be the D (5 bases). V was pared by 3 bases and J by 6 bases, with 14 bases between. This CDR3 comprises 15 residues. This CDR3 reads CASSFSGFLDEKLFF. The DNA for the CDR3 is TGTGCCAGCAGTTTTTCAGGGTTTTTGGATGAAAAACTGTTTTTT.

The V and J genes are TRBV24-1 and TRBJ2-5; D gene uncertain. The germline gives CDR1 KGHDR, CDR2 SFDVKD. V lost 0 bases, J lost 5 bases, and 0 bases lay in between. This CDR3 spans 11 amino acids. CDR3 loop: CATSDLETQYF. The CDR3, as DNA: TGTGCCACCAGTGATTTGGAGACCCAGTACTTC.

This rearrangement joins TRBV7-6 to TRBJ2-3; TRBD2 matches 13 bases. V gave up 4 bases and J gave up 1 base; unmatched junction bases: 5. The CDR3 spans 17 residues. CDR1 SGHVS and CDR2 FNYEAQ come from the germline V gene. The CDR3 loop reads CASSWTSGRGGTDTQYF. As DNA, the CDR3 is TGTGCCAGCAGCTGGACTAGCGGGAGAGGGGGCACAGATACGCAGTATTTT.